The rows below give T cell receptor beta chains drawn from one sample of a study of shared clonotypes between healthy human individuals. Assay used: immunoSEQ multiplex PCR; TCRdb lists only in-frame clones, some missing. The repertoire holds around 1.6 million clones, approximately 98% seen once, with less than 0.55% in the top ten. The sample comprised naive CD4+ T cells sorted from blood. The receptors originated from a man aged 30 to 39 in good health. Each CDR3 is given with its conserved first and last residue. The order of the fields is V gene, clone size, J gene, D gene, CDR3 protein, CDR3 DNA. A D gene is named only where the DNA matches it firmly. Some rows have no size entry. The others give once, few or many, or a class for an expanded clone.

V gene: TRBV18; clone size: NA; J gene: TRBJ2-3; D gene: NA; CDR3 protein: CASSPPGGLVGDTQYF; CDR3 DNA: TGTGCCAGCTCACCACCGGGGGGCCTAGTCGGGGATACGCAGTATTTT
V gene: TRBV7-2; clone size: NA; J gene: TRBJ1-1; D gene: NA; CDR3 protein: CASSFRREAFF; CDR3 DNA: TGTGCCAGCAGCTTCAGACGGGAAGCTTTCTTT
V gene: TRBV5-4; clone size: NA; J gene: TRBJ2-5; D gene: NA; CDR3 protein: CASRRDTSRQETQYF; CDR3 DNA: TGTGCCAGCAGGCGGGACACCAGCCGACAAGAGACCCAGTACTTC
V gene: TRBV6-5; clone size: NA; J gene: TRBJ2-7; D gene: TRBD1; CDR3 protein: CASRGGQDGSYEQYF; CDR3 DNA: TGTGCCAGCAGGGGGGGACAGGACGGCTCCTACGAGCAGTACTTC
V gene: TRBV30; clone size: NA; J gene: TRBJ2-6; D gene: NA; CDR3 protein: CAWSTDSGANVLTF; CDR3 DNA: TGTGCCTGGAGTACGGACTCTGGGGCCAACGTCCTGACTTTC
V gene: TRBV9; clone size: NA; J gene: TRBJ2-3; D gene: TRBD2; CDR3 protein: CASSPTSGFSDTQYF; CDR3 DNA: TGTGCCAGCAGCCCGACTAGCGGGTTTTCAGATACGCAGTATTTT
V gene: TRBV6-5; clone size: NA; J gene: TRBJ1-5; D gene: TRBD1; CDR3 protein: CASSYSTGDQPQHF; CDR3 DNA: TGTGCCAGCAGTTACTCAACAGGGGATCAGCCCCAGCATTTT
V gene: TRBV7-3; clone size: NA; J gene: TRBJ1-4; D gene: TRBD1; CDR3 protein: CASSRTGGSREKLFF; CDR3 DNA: TGTGCCAGCAGTCGTACAGGGGGCAGTCGGGAAAAACTGTTTTTT
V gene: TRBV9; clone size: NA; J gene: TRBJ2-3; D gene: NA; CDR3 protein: CASSVFETDTQYF; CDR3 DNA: TGTGCCAGCAGCGTTTTTGAGACAGATACGCAGTATTTT
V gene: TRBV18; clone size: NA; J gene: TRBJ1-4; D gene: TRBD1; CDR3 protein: CASSGDSNEKLFF; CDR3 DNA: TGTGCCAGCTCCGGGGACAGTAATGAAAAACTGTTTTTT
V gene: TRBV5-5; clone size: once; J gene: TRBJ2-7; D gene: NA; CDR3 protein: CASSLGLNYEQYF; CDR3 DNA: TGTGCCAGCAGCTTGGGACTAAACTACGAGCAGTACTTC
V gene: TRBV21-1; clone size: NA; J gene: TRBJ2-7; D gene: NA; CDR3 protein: CASSIPEGLAFYEQYF; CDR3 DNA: TGTGCCAGCAGCATTCCCGAGGGACTAGCATTCTACGAGCAGTACTTC
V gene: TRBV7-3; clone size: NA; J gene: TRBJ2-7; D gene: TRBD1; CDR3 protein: CASSPGTGTEQYF; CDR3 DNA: TGTGCCAGCAGCCCCGGGACAGGGACCGAGCAGTACTTC
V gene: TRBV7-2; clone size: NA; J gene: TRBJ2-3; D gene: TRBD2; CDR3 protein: CASSSGVTDTQYF; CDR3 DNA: TGTGCCAGCAGTAGCGGGGTCACAGATACGCAGTATTTT
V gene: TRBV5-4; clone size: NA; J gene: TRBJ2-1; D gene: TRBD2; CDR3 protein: CASSPTSGGGNEQFF; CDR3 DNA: TGTGCCAGCAGCCCGACTAGCGGGGGGGGGAATGAGCAGTTCTTC
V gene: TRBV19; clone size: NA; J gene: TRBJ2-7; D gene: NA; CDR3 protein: CASSIRTGRTRTSGPYEQYF; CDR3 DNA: TGTGCCAGTAGTATCCGGACAGGGCGAACCCGAACTAGCGGCCCCTACGAGCAGTACTTC
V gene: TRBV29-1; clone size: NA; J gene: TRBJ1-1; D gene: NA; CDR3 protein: CSASTEPSNTEAFF; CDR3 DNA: TGCAGCGCGAGTACAGAGCCCTCGAACACTGAAGCTTTCTTT
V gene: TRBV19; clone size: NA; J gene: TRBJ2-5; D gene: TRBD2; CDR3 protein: CASSVLAGGQETQYF; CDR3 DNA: TGTGCCAGTAGTGTCTTAGCGGGAGGACAAGAGACCCAGTACTTC
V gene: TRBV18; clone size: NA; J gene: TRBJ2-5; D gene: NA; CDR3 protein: CASSQSQLQETQYF; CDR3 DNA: TGTGCCAGCTCCCAATCGCAATTACAAGAGACCCAGTACTTC